A selection of T cell receptor beta chains follows, all from one sample in a study of blood T cell repertoires in COVID-19. The protocol was immunoSEQ multiplex PCR, while the TCRdb copy is restricted to in-frame clones and leaves out a portion. Of 330,000 or so clones detected, roughly 87% appear once; the ten largest clones hold approximately 3%. What was sequenced was PBMCs or T cells enriched from blood (not recorded which). The receptors derive from a young woman who had recovered from COVID-19. The CDR3 runs from the conserved cysteine through the conserved F or W.

v_gene	CDR3aa
TRBV5-8	CASSLAVTVVGQPQHF
TRBV18	CASSPAYLAGDASYEQYF
TRBV6-5	CASSYSLGGSLGYTF
TRBV2	CASSAGGQGRQPQHF
TRBV7-3	CASSLLAGGPEDTQYF
TRBV12-3/TRBV12-4	CASSLNEQFF
TRBV24-1	CATSERGYEQYF
TRBV19	CASSIVSGQGNNQPQHF
TRBV2	CASSGNRGVQETQYF
TRBV5-6	CASSLRTSGRSHEQFF
TRBV18	CASSPRLFSGNTIYF
TRBV29-1	CSVDRGPKDGYTF
TRBV7-8	CASSPGSSQPQHF